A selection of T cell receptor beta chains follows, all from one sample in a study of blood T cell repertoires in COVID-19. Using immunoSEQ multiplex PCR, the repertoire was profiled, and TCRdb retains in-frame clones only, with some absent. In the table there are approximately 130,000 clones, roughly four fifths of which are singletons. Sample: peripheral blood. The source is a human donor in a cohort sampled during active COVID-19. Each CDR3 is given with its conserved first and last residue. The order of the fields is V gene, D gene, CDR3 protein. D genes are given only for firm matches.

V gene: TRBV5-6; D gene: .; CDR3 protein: CASSLGPQVLAGEAFF
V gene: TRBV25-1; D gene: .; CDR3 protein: CASSGPTPGKAMNTEAFF
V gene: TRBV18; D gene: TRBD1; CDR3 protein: CASSGTGGLENTQYF
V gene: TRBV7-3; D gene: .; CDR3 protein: CASSLTPGTGNTIYF
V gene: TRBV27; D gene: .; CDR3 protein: CASSSGASYEQYF
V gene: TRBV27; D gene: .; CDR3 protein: CASSPIQGPKSYEQYF
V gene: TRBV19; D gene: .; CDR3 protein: CASTETAYSYNSPLHF
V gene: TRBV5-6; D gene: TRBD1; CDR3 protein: CASSLGQGFGYTF
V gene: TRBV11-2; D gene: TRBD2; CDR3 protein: CASSFGTSGGLETQYF
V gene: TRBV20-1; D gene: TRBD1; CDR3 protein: CSASTTTGIREKLFF
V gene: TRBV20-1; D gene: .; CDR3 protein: CSASQGRYYGYTF
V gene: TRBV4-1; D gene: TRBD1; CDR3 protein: CASRVTGGGGETQYF
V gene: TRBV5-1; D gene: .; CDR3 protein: CASSLDRATQTSIPDTQYF
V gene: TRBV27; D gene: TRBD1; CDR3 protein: CASSSGQAHNEQFF
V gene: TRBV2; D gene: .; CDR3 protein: CASSEGRQNQPQHF
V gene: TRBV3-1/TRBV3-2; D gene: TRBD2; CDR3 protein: CASSPIAGGSTDTQYF
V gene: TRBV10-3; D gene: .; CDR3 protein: CAISAGLYSNQPQHF
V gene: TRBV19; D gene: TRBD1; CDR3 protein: CASSKTGPGSTEAFF
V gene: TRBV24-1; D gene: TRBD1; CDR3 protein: CATSDRPIPGQKRNTIYF
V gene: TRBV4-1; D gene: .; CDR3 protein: CASSNPEGQYNTGELFF
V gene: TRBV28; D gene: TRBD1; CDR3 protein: CASSLFRDRAYEQYF
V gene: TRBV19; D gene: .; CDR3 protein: CASKGTKNTEAFF
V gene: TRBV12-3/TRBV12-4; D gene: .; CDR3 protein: CASSLVPGDEQYF
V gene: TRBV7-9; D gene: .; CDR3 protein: CASSLLEYGYTF
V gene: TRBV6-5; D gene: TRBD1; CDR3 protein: CASSRDSQETQYF
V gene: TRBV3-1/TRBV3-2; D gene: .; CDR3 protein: CASSQHQAADEKLFF
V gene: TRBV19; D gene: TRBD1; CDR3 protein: CASKLIPGQGREKLFF